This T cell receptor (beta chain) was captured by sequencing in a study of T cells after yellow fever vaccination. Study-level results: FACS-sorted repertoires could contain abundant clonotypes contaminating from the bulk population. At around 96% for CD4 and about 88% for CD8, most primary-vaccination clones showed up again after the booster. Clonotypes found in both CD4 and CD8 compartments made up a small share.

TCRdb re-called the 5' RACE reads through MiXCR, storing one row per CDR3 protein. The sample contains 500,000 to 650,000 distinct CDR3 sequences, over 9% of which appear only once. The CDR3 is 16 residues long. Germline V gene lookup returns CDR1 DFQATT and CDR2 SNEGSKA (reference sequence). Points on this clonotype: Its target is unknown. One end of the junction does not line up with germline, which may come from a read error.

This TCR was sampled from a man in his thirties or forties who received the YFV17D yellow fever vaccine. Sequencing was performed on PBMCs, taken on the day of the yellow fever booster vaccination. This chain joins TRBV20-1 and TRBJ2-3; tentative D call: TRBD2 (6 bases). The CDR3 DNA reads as TGCTGTGCTAGACATCCTCTAGCGCCAGGCACAGATACGCAGTATTTT. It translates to CCARHPLAPGTDTQYF.